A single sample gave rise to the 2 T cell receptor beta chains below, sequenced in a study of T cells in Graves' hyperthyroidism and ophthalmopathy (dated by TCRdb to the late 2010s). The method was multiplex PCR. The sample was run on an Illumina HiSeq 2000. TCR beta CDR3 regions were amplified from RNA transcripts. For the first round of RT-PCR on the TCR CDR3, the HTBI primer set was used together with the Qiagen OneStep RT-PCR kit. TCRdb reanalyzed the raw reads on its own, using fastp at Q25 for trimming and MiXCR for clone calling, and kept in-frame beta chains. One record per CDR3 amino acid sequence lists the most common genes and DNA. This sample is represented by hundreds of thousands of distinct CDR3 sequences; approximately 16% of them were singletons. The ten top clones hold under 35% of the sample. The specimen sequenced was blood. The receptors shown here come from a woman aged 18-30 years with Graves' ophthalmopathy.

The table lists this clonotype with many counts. The CDR3 DNA follows: TGTGCCAGCAGTCTAGGACAGGGAGGTAATTCACCCCTCCACTTT. It translates to CASSLGQGGNSPLHF. The V and J genes are TRBV12-3 or TRBV12-4 and TRBJ1-6, with TRBD1 matching over 8 bases. The CDR3 runs 15 residues. Trimming took 5 bases from V and 6 from J; bases not matched to a gene: 6.

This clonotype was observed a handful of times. The CDR3 loop reads CASSLDRTEQYF. The CDR3 nucleotides are TGTGCCAGCAGCTTAGACAGAACCGAGCAGTACTTC. The chain is built from TRBV11-2 and TRBJ2-7; D ambiguous. Germline CDR1 is SGHAT and CDR2 is FQNNGV. V shed 0 bases and J shed 6 bases, with 6 bases lying between them. The CDR3 covers 12 residues.